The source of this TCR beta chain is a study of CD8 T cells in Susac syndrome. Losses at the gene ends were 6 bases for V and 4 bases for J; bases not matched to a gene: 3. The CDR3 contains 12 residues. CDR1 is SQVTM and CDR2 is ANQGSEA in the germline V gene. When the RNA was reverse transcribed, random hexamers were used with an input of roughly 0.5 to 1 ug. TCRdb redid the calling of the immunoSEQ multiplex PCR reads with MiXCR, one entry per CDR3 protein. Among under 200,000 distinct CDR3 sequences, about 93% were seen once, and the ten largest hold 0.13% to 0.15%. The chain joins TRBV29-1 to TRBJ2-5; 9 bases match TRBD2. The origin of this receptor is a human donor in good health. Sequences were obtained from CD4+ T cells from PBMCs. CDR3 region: CSVFSGGETQYF. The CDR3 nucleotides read TGCAGCGTATTTAGCGGGGGAGAGACCCAGTACTTC.